Each of the 2 T cell receptor beta chains below was sequenced from the same sample in a study of cytotoxic CD8 clonotypes in ibrutinib-treated CLL. The protocol was immunoSEQ multiplex PCR, while the TCRdb copy is restricted to in-frame clones and leaves out a portion. Of about 160,000 clones detected, roughly 80% appear once; the ten largest clones hold about 2%. The sequenced sample was PBMCs, obtained after 12 months of ibrutinib treatment. These receptor sequences come from a human donor with chronic lymphocytic leukemia.

This chain's CDR3 is CASSEGFLGEKLFF. The CDR3 nucleotides read TGTGCCAGCAGTGAAGGATTTCTCGGGGAAAAACTGTTTTTT. V is TRBV6-5 and J is TRBJ1-4; no reliable D call. V lost 5 bases to trimming and J lost 8 bases, with 15 bases between them. This CDR3 spans 14 amino acids. CDR1 is MNHEY and CDR2 is SVGAGI in the germline V gene.

The chain combines TRBV7-9 with TRBJ2-5, with D possibly TRBD1 on 6 matching bases. Per germline, CDR1 SEHNR and CDR2 FQNEAQ (reference sequence). V was pared by 1 base and J by 5 bases, with 11 bases between. The CDR3 has 14 residues. DNA of the CDR3: TGTGCCAGCAGCTTAGGTTCGCAGGGGGAGACCCAGTACTTC. Protein sequence: CASSLGSQGETQYF.